These T cell receptor beta chains were read from a single sample in a study of cytomegalovirus exposure and HLA in healthy donors. Using immunoSEQ multiplex PCR, the repertoire was profiled, and TCRdb retains in-frame clones only, with some absent. The sample contains around 94,000 clones, about four fifths of which appear only once. Sequencing was carried out using PBMCs. Every receptor here comes from a woman between 35 and 50 years old in good health and CMV-seronegative. Both conserved end residues are part of each CDR3. A D gene is named only where the DNA matches it firmly. The size of a clone is reported for some rows only, either as once, few or many, or as a class for expanded clones.

v_gene	d_gene	abundance	j_gene	CDR3aa	CDR3nt
TRBV7-2	.	.	TRBJ2-5	CASSLDRGRETQYF	TGTGCCAGCAGCTTAGATCGGGGAAGAGAGACCCAGTACTTC
TRBV6-6	.	.	TRBJ1-2	CASSPGSGYGYTF	TGTGCCAGCAGTCCCGGCAGCGGCTATGGCTACACCTTC
TRBV6-5	TRBD1	.	TRBJ2-1	CASRYTGAYNEQFF	TGTGCCAGCAGATATACAGGGGCCTACAATGAGCAGTTCTTC
TRBV13	.	.	TRBJ1-2	CASTQAAGRSTGYGYTF	TGTGCCAGCACCCAGGCCGCGGGCAGATCCACCGGCTATGGCTACACCTTC
TRBV13	TRBD2	.	TRBJ2-3	CASRRLAGGLYSTDTQYF	TGTGCCAGCAGACGGCTAGCGGGGGGTCTATATAGCACAGATACGCAGTATTTT
TRBV27	.	.	TRBJ1-3	CASSLGGSGNTIYF	TGTGCCAGCAGTTTAGGGGGGTCCGGAAACACCATATATTTT
TRBV18	TRBD2	.	TRBJ2-3	CASSPYRLAGNTDTQYF	TGTGCCAGCTCACCGTATCGACTAGCGGGGAACACAGATACGCAGTATTTT
TRBV5-4	TRBD1	.	TRBJ1-1	CASSRQGATEAFF	TGTGCCAGCAGCCGACAGGGGGCCACTGAAGCTTTCTTT
TRBV7-9	.	.	TRBJ2-7	CASSRGLSSYEQYF	TGTGCCAGCAGCCGCGGACTCTCTTCCTACGAGCAGTACTTC
TRBV9	.	.	TRBJ1-2	CASSQEVDGYTF	TGTGCCAGCAGCCAAGAGGTGGATGGCTACACCTTC
TRBV7-9	.	.	TRBJ2-1	CASSLKGGTASSYNEQFF	TGTGCCAGCAGCCTAAAAGGAGGGACAGCAAGCTCCTACAATGAGCAGTTCTTC
TRBV14	.	few	TRBJ1-1	CASSQALYTEAFF	TGTGCCAGCAGCCAAGCTCTGTATACTGAAGCTTTCTTT
TRBV5-1	.	.	TRBJ1-1	CASSLAGGAALNTEAFF	TGCGCCAGCAGCTTGGCGGGGGGGGCTGCACTGAACACTGAAGCTTTCTTT
TRBV4-1	TRBD1	.	TRBJ1-1	CASSQLARTGRTEAFF	TGCGCCAGCAGCCAACTGGCCAGGACAGGGAGGACTGAAGCTTTCTTT
TRBV18	.	.	TRBJ2-4	CASSPPSLGGNIQYF	TGTGCCAGCTCACCACCTAGCCTTGGTGGGAACATTCAGTACTTC
TRBV9	.	.	TRBJ1-1	CASSVRANTEAFF	TGTGCCAGCAGCGTTAGAGCGAACACTGAAGCTTTCTTT
TRBV19	TRBD1	.	TRBJ2-1	CASTQDRLYNEQFF	TGTGCCAGTACTCAGGACAGGTTATACAATGAGCAGTTCTTC
TRBV28	TRBD2	.	TRBJ2-1	CASSRGLAGHKFF	TGTGCCAGCAGCCGGGGACTAGCGGGTCATAAGTTCTTC
TRBV6-5	TRBD1	.	TRBJ1-5	CASSSRGHQPQHF	TGTGCCAGCAGTTCCAGGGGGCATCAGCCCCAGCATTTT
TRBV6-1	.	.	TRBJ2-7	CASSTGSYEQYF	TGTGCCAGCAGTACGGGGTCCTACGAGCAGTACTTC
TRBV7-3	.	.	TRBJ2-1	CASSLTTSEQFF	TGTGCCAGCAGCTTAACGACATCAGAGCAGTTCTTC
TRBV7-2	.	.	TRBJ2-7	CASSRVRGRAHEQYF	TGTGCCAGCAGCCGGGTACGCGGCAGGGCCCACGAGCAGTACTTC
TRBV11-3	.	.	TRBJ2-1	CASSSGGLLTEQFF	TGTGCCAGCAGCTCAGGCGGGCTCTTGACTGAGCAGTTCTTC
TRBV7-2	TRBD1	.	TRBJ2-5	CASSLEGQGVETQYF	TGTGCCAGCAGCTTAGAGGGCCAGGGGGTAGAGACCCAGTACTTC
TRBV2	TRBD1	.	TRBJ1-1	CASTRQGVNTEAFF	TGTGCCAGCACCCGACAGGGGGTGAACACTGAAGCTTTCTTT
TRBV7-2	TRBD1	.	TRBJ1-5	CASSPRVQGGNQPQHF	TGTGCCAGCAGCCCGCGAGTTCAGGGGGGCAATCAGCCCCAGCATTTT
TRBV21-1	.	.	TRBJ2-6	CASSPRGAGSRGANVLTF	TGTGCCAGCAGCCCGAGGGGAGCGGGGTCGCGAGGGGCCAACGTCCTGACTTTC
TRBV19	.	once	TRBJ1-2	CASSIRAQGTNYGYTF	TGTGCCAGTAGTATAAGGGCCCAGGGAACTAACTATGGCTACACCTTC
TRBV6-5	.	.	TRBJ2-5	CASITGETQYF	TGTGCCAGCATCACGGGGGAGACCCAGTACTTC
TRBV7-2	TRBD1	.	TRBJ1-2	CASSFRDRDYGYTF	TGTGCCAGCAGCTTTCGGGACAGGGACTATGGCTACACCTTC
TRBV6-1	TRBD2	few	TRBJ2-7	CASSERGGGPYEQYF	TGTGCCAGCAGTGAACGGGGCGGGGGTCCCTACGAGCAGTACTTC
TRBV4-1	TRBD1	.	TRBJ1-2	CASSDRRRTGYGYTF	TGCGCCAGCAGCGACAGGAGGCGGACAGGCTATGGCTACACCTTC
TRBV5-1	TRBD1	.	TRBJ1-2	CASGGQGTAYGYTF	TGCGCCAGCGGGGGACAGGGTACGGCTTATGGCTACACCTTC
TRBV5-8	TRBD2	.	TRBJ2-2	CASSRTSGVGGELFF	TGTGCCAGCAGCCGGACTAGCGGGGTTGGCGGGGAGCTGTTTTTT
TRBV7-2	.	once	TRBJ2-1	CASSLDSYNEQFF	TGTGCCAGCAGCTTAGATAGTTACAATGAGCAGTTCTTC
TRBV28	TRBD1	.	TRBJ2-6	CASRTGGSGANVLTF	TGTGCCAGCAGGACAGGGGGCTCTGGGGCCAACGTCCTGACTTTC
TRBV7-2	TRBD2	.	TRBJ2-5	CASSSDSGGSETQYF	TGTGCCAGCAGCTCCGACAGCGGGGGATCAGAGACCCAGTACTTC
TRBV29-1	TRBD1	.	TRBJ1-1	CSVGWDSEAFF	TGCAGCGTTGGGTGGGACAGTGAAGCTTTCTTT
TRBV11-1	.	.	TRBJ1-1	CASSLMWPMNTEAFF	TGTGCCAGCAGCTTAATGTGGCCGATGAACACTGAAGCTTTCTTT
TRBV30	TRBD2	.	TRBJ2-7	CAWSSSGGYEQYF	TGTGCCTGGAGTTCTAGCGGGGGCTACGAGCAGTACTTC
TRBV6-1	.	.	TRBJ2-1	CAGGSRGLNEQFF	TGTGCCGGGGGAAGCAGGGGATTAAATGAGCAGTTCTTC
TRBV15	.	few	TRBJ2-7	CATRGRSSYEQYF	TGTGCCACCAGGGGCAGAAGCTCCTACGAGCAGTACTTC
TRBV7-9	.	.	TRBJ2-3	CASSLVISGDTQYF	TGTGCCAGCAGCTTAGTTATTAGTGGAGATACGCAGTATTTT
TRBV6-4	TRBD1	once	TRBJ1-6	CASSERQGYNSPLHF	TGTGCCAGCAGTGAACGACAGGGATATAATTCACCCCTCCACTTT
TRBV5-1	TRBD1	.	TRBJ2-7	CASSRGQGSYEQYF	TGCGCCAGCAGCCGCGGACAGGGTTCCTACGAGCAGTACTTC
TRBV28	.	once	TRBJ2-3	CASRSVTQYF	TGTGCCAGCAGATCCGTTACGCAGTATTTT
TRBV9	TRBD1	.	TRBJ2-5	CASSVTGTGGRETQYF	TGTGCCAGCAGCGTCACCGGGACAGGGGGTCGGGAGACCCAGTACTTC
TRBV5-1	TRBD1	.	TRBJ1-4	CASSLGTGLEKLFF	TGCGCCAGCAGCTTGGGGACAGGGCTCGAAAAACTGTTTTTT
TRBV4-3	.	few	TRBJ2-4	CASSRAGSGDIQYF	TGCGCCAGCAGCCGTGCGGGCTCTGGGGACATTCAGTACTTC
TRBV6-5	.	.	TRBJ1-1	CASSYSRGRANTEAFF	TGTGCCAGCAGTTACTCCAGGGGACGGGCGAACACTGAAGCTTTCTTT
TRBV5-1	TRBD1	once	TRBJ1-2	CASSTGQFIASYTF	TGCGCCAGCAGCACGGGACAGTTCATCGCCAGCTACACCTTC
TRBV28	.	.	TRBJ1-5	CASRAGRGDRPQHF	TGTGCCAGCAGAGCAGGGAGGGGGGATCGGCCCCAGCATTTT
TRBV18	.	few	TRBJ1-1	CASSPSSYNTEAFF	TGTGCCAGCTCACCGAGCTCATACAACACTGAAGCTTTCTTT
TRBV2	TRBD1	.	TRBJ2-7	CASRKTGKTYEQYF	TGTGCCAGCAGGAAGACAGGGAAGACCTACGAGCAGTACTTC
TRBV27	TRBD1	.	TRBJ2-3	CASSLSGQGADTQYF	TGTGCCAGCAGTTTATCGGGACAGGGCGCAGATACGCAGTATTTT